These T cell receptor beta chains were read from a single sample in a study of blood T cell repertoires in COVID-19. The table came from immunoSEQ multiplex PCR; TCRdb's copy has only in-frame clones and leaves some out. The sample carries about 50,000 clones, approximately 89% recorded once. Material for sequencing was peripheral blood. These receptors originate from a man between 60 and 75 years old with acute or convalescent COVID-19. Both conserved end residues are part of each CDR3. A D gene is named only where the DNA matches it firmly. Clone size is stated in some rows and not others, as once, few, many or a class when expanded.

v_gene: TRBV30; j_gene: TRBJ2-5; d_gene: .; abundance: .; CDR3aa: CAWSRRLQETQYF; CDR3nt: TGTGCCTGGAGTAGGCGGTTACAAGAGACCCAGTACTTC
v_gene: TRBV2; j_gene: TRBJ1-5; d_gene: .; abundance: .; CDR3aa: CASARDNNQPQHF; CDR3nt: TGTGCCAGCGCCCGGGACAACAATCAGCCCCAGCATTTT
v_gene: TRBV6-6; j_gene: TRBJ2-3; d_gene: TRBD2; abundance: few; CDR3aa: CASSWVGEGTDTQYF; CDR3nt: TGTGCCAGCAGTTGGGTAGGGGAGGGTACAGATACGCAGTATTTT
v_gene: TRBV24-1; j_gene: TRBJ1-2; d_gene: TRBD1; abundance: .; CDR3aa: CATSEGQGYGYTF; CDR3nt: TGTGCCACCAGTGAGGGACAGGGGTATGGCTACACCTTC
v_gene: TRBV3-1/TRBV3-2; j_gene: TRBJ2-2; d_gene: .; abundance: .; CDR3aa: CASSQGRGVVTGELFF; CDR3nt: TGTGCCAGCAGCCAAGGCCGAGGCGTCGTCACCGGGGAGCTGTTTTTT
v_gene: TRBV6-5; j_gene: TRBJ1-2; d_gene: .; abundance: .; CDR3aa: CASRESLNYGYTF; CDR3nt: TGTGCCAGCAGGGAGAGTCTGAACTATGGCTACACCTTC
v_gene: TRBV5-1; j_gene: TRBJ2-7; d_gene: TRBD2; abundance: .; CDR3aa: CASSLLTTSGTPEQYF; CDR3nt: TGCGCCAGCAGCTTACTGACGACTAGCGGGACGCCGGAGCAGTACTTC
v_gene: TRBV18; j_gene: TRBJ2-1; d_gene: TRBD2; abundance: .; CDR3aa: CASSPSSGRNEQFF; CDR3nt: TGTGCCAGCTCACCGTCTAGCGGGAGGAATGAGCAGTTCTTC
v_gene: TRBV21-1; j_gene: TRBJ2-2; d_gene: .; abundance: .; CDR3aa: CASSPNPGVAGHANTGELFF; CDR3nt: TGTGCCAGCAGCCCAAACCCAGGGGTAGCGGGACATGCGAACACCGGGGAGCTGTTTTTT
v_gene: TRBV1; j_gene: TRBJ1-5; d_gene: .; abundance: .; CDR3aa: CTSSQAVAGENQPQHF; CDR3nt: TGCACCAGCAGCCAAGCGGTGGCAGGGGAGAATCAGCCCCAGCATTTT
v_gene: TRBV18; j_gene: TRBJ2-7; d_gene: TRBD1; abundance: .; CDR3aa: CASSNRDRVTEQYF; CDR3nt: TGTGCCAGCTCAAACCGGGACAGGGTAACCGAGCAGTACTTC
v_gene: TRBV29-1; j_gene: TRBJ2-3; d_gene: TRBD2; abundance: .; CDR3aa: CSLRAGGTDTQYF; CDR3nt: TGCAGCCTGCGAGCGGGGGGGACAGATACGCAGTATTTT
v_gene: TRBV6-1; j_gene: TRBJ1-6; d_gene: .; abundance: .; CDR3aa: CASSEVPGLYSPLHF; CDR3nt: TGTGCCAGCAGTGAGGTGCCAGGGTTGTATTCACCCCTCCACTTT
v_gene: TRBV5-1; j_gene: TRBJ1-1; d_gene: TRBD1; abundance: .; CDR3aa: CASSLGIDRGNTEAFF; CDR3nt: TGCGCCAGCAGCTTGGGAATAGACAGGGGAAACACTGAAGCTTTCTTT
v_gene: TRBV18; j_gene: TRBJ2-1; d_gene: TRBD2; abundance: .; CDR3aa: CASSERQKTSGRSYNEQFF; CDR3nt: TGTGCCAGCTCAGAACGACAGAAGACTAGCGGGAGGTCCTACAATGAGCAGTTCTTC
v_gene: TRBV29-1; j_gene: TRBJ2-1; d_gene: .; abundance: .; CDR3aa: CSVEGTRRANEQFF; CDR3nt: TGCAGCGTTGAAGGAACGCGGAGGGCAAATGAGCAGTTCTTC
v_gene: TRBV27; j_gene: TRBJ1-5; d_gene: TRBD1; abundance: .; CDR3aa: CASRLQGANQPQHF; CDR3nt: TGTGCCAGCAGGCTACAGGGGGCTAATCAGCCCCAGCATTTT
v_gene: TRBV24-1; j_gene: TRBJ2-7; d_gene: .; abundance: once; CDR3aa: CATSDGRVEEQYF; CDR3nt: TGTGCCACCAGTGACGGCAGGGTCGAGGAGCAGTACTTC
v_gene: TRBV7-9; j_gene: TRBJ1-5; d_gene: .; abundance: .; CDR3aa: CASSLIGDSNQPQHF; CDR3nt: TGTGCCAGCAGCTTAATAGGGGATAGCAATCAGCCCCAGCATTTT
v_gene: TRBV19; j_gene: TRBJ1-5; d_gene: .; abundance: .; CDR3aa: CASSPGYSNQPQHF; CDR3nt: TGTGCCAGTAGTCCGGGGTATAGCAATCAGCCCCAGCATTTT
v_gene: TRBV12-3/TRBV12-4; j_gene: TRBJ2-3; d_gene: .; abundance: .; CDR3aa: CASSFPGADTQYF; CDR3nt: TGTGCCAGCAGTTTCCCCGGGGCAGATACGCAGTATTTT
v_gene: TRBV27; j_gene: TRBJ2-3; d_gene: .; abundance: .; CDR3aa: CASSFWRARTDTQYF; CDR3nt: TGTGCCAGCAGTTTCTGGAGGGCCAGGACAGATACGCAGTATTTT
v_gene: TRBV7-3; j_gene: TRBJ2-3; d_gene: .; abundance: .; CDR3aa: CASSFGPTDTQYF; CDR3nt: TGTGCCAGCAGCTTCGGTCCCACAGATACGCAGTATTTT
v_gene: TRBV5-6; j_gene: TRBJ1-4; d_gene: .; abundance: .; CDR3aa: CASSYREGNEKLFF; CDR3nt: TGTGCCAGCAGCTACCGGGAAGGAAATGAAAAACTGTTTTTT
v_gene: TRBV27; j_gene: TRBJ2-2; d_gene: TRBD2; abundance: .; CDR3aa: CASSLNRLAGSGELFF; CDR3nt: TGTGCCAGCAGTTTAAATCGACTAGCGGGATCCGGGGAGCTGTTTTTT
v_gene: TRBV10-1; j_gene: TRBJ2-7; d_gene: .; abundance: .; CDR3aa: CASSDGGQGGYEQYF; CDR3nt: TGCGCCAGCAGTGACGGCGGGCAGGGGGGATACGAGCAGTACTTC
v_gene: TRBV6-5; j_gene: TRBJ2-6; d_gene: .; abundance: .; CDR3aa: CASSLIRSGANVLTF; CDR3nt: TGTGCCAGCAGTCTAATCCGCTCTGGGGCCAACGTCCTGACTTTC
v_gene: TRBV27; j_gene: TRBJ2-5; d_gene: .; abundance: few; CDR3aa: CASSLGRGQETQYF; CDR3nt: TGTGCCAGCAGTTTAGGACGGGGACAAGAGACCCAGTACTTC
v_gene: TRBV20-1; j_gene: TRBJ1-2; d_gene: TRBD1; abundance: .; CDR3aa: CSASPTGANYGYTF; CDR3nt: TGCAGTGCTAGTCCGACAGGGGCCAACTATGGCTACACCTTC
v_gene: TRBV28; j_gene: TRBJ1-4; d_gene: .; abundance: .; CDR3aa: CASSEGRANEKLFF; CDR3nt: TGTGCCAGCAGTGAGGGGAGGGCTAATGAAAAACTGTTTTTT
v_gene: TRBV9; j_gene: TRBJ1-1; d_gene: .; abundance: .; CDR3aa: CASSVGPGRIVF; CDR3nt: TGTGCCAGCAGCGTAGGGCCAGGGAGGATTGTCTTT
v_gene: TRBV18; j_gene: TRBJ1-4; d_gene: TRBD1; abundance: .; CDR3aa: CASSLPGQEDEKLFF; CDR3nt: TGTGCCAGCTCACTCCCGGGACAGGAGGACGAAAAACTGTTTTTT
v_gene: TRBV2; j_gene: TRBJ2-7; d_gene: TRBD1; abundance: .; CDR3aa: CASTGTGGHEQYF; CDR3nt: TGTGCCAGCACCGGGACAGGGGGCCACGAGCAGTACTTC
v_gene: TRBV27; j_gene: TRBJ2-1; d_gene: TRBD2; abundance: .; CDR3aa: CASRSLAGGTYNEQFF; CDR3nt: TGTGCCAGCAGATCCCTAGCGGGAGGAACCTACAATGAGCAGTTCTTC
v_gene: TRBV9; j_gene: TRBJ2-2; d_gene: .; abundance: .; CDR3aa: CASSGVNRELFF; CDR3nt: TGTGCCAGCAGCGGCGTAAACAGGGAGCTGTTTTTT
v_gene: TRBV19; j_gene: TRBJ2-1; d_gene: TRBD2; abundance: .; CDR3aa: CASSTQPGLAGVDNEQFF; CDR3nt: TGTGCCAGTAGTACTCAACCGGGACTAGCGGGAGTAGACAATGAGCAGTTCTTC
v_gene: TRBV18; j_gene: TRBJ2-7; d_gene: TRBD1; abundance: .; CDR3aa: CASSPQDRNDEQYF; CDR3nt: TGTGCCAGCTCCCCCCAGGACAGGAACGACGAGCAGTACTTC
v_gene: TRBV28; j_gene: TRBJ2-5; d_gene: .; abundance: .; CDR3aa: CASVGGGGVTQYF; CDR3nt: TGTGCCAGCGTAGGGGGCGGAGGGGTTACCCAGTACTTC
v_gene: TRBV7-9; j_gene: TRBJ1-2; d_gene: .; abundance: .; CDR3aa: CASSSDSYYGYTF; CDR3nt: TGTGCCAGCAGCTCGGACAGCTACTATGGCTACACCTTC
v_gene: TRBV9; j_gene: TRBJ2-2; d_gene: .; abundance: .; CDR3aa: CASSVYLSGELFF; CDR3nt: TGTGCCAGCAGCGTATATTTGTCCGGGGAGCTGTTTTTT
v_gene: TRBV18; j_gene: TRBJ1-3; d_gene: .; abundance: .; CDR3aa: CASSQGLSGNTIYF; CDR3nt: TGTGCCAGCTCACAGGGGCTATCTGGAAACACCATATATTTT
v_gene: TRBV5-1; j_gene: TRBJ1-1; d_gene: TRBD1; abundance: .; CDR3aa: CASSGGRQGSTEAFF; CDR3nt: TGCGCCAGCAGCGGAGGAAGACAGGGAAGTACTGAAGCTTTCTTT
v_gene: TRBV7-2; j_gene: TRBJ1-1; d_gene: .; abundance: once; CDR3aa: CASSPRRAGTEAFF; CDR3nt: TGTGCCAGCAGCCCCCGCCGGGCGGGCACTGAAGCTTTCTTT
v_gene: TRBV7-8; j_gene: TRBJ2-7; d_gene: .; abundance: once; CDR3aa: CASSERGGGREGEQYF; CDR3nt: TGTGCCAGCAGCGAAAGAGGGGGAGGGAGGGAAGGCGAGCAGTACTTC
v_gene: TRBV3-1/TRBV3-2; j_gene: TRBJ2-3; d_gene: TRBD2; abundance: .; CDR3aa: CASSHGLAGVWTDTQYF; CDR3nt: TGTGCCAGCAGCCACGGACTAGCGGGAGTGTGGACAGATACGCAGTATTTT
v_gene: TRBV2; j_gene: TRBJ2-7; d_gene: TRBD2; abundance: .; CDR3aa: CASSQTSGRAQF; CDR3nt: TGTGCCAGCAGTCAGACTAGCGGGAGAGCTCAATTC
v_gene: TRBV7-2; j_gene: TRBJ2-3; d_gene: TRBD2; abundance: .; CDR3aa: CASSRGQGGRSTDTQYF; CDR3nt: TGTGCCAGCAGCCGGGGTCAGGGCGGGAGGTCCACAGATACGCAGTATTTT